This T cell receptor (beta chain) was captured by sequencing in a study of response to subunit inactivated influenza vaccine. Whole-study results and caveats: Few new T cells, the authors suggested, are recruited by each seasonal influenza vaccination.

One entry per CDR3 protein, called by TCRdb with MiXCR from the RT-PCR reads. The sample lists some 500,000 distinct CDR3 sequences; 13% were seen once. This clonotype was found many times. The antigen remains undetermined. The CDR3 totals 16 residues. Germline CDR1 and CDR2: SEHNR and FQNEAQ (reference sequence). V lost 6 bases to trimming and J lost 3 bases; unmatched junction nucleotides: 10. The sample here was PBMCs from blood, taken 40 to 50 days after vaccination. The chain joins TRBV7-9 to TRBJ2-7, with 11 positions matching TRBD2. The TCR was taken from a man aged 45 to 65 who received an inactivated influenza vaccine. The CDR3 DNA sequence: TGTGCCAGCAGTCGGATCCCGGGACTAGCGGTCTACGAGCAGTACTTC. Amino acids: CASSRIPGLAVYEQYF.